The sequence of this TCR beta chain was determined in a study of cytomegalovirus exposure and HLA in healthy donors. Study-wide results and caveats: Reports credit the classifier with highly specific, highly sensitive diagnosis of cytomegalovirus status.

A word on this clone: Its antigen is undetermined.

Only in-frame clones appear in the TCRdb table, and some are missing; sequencing was by immunoSEQ multiplex PCR. The repertoire includes about 220,000 clones, 80% to 90% of them detected once, and about 3% sits in the top ten. The V segment lost 1 base and the J segment 0 bases; nucleotides outside the gene matches: 9. The germline gives CDR1 SGHRS, CDR2 YFSETQ. The CDR3 has 17 amino acids. The clonotype originates from a woman between 18 and 29 years old in good health and CMV-seronegative. The chain combines TRBV5-1 with TRBJ1-1, with 7 bases lining up with TRBD1. The sequenced material came from PBMCs. In nucleotides, the CDR3 is TGCGCCAGCAGCTTGTGGGACAGCCTCTCCATGAACACTGAAGCTTTCTTT. Translated: CASSLWDSLSMNTEAFF. The variable domain in full, completed from reference TRBV5-1 and TRBJ1-1, reads KAGVTQTPRYLIKTRGQQVTLSCSPISGHRSVSWYQQTPGQGLQFLFEYFSETQRNKGNFPGRFSGRQFSNSRSEMNVSTLELGDSALYLCASSLWDSLSMNTEAFFGQGTRLTVV.